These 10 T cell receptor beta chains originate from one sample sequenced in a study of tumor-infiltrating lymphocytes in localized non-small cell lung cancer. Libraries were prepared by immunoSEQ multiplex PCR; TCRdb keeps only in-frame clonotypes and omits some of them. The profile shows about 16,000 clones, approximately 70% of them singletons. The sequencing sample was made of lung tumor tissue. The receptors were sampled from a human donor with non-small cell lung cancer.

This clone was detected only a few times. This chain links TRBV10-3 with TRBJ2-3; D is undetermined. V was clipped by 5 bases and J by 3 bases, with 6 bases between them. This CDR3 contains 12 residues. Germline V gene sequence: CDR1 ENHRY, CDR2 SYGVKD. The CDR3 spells CAISPKTDTQYF. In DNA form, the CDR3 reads TGTGCCATCAGTCCGAAAACAGATACGCAGTATTTT.

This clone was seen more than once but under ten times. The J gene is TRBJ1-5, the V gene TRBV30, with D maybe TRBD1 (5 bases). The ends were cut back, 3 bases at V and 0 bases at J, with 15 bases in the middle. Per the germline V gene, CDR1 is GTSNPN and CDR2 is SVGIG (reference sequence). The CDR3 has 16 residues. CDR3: CAWSSGTAYSNQPQHF. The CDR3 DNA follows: TGTGCCTGGAGCTCCGGGACGGCTTATAGCAATCAGCCCCAGCATTTT.

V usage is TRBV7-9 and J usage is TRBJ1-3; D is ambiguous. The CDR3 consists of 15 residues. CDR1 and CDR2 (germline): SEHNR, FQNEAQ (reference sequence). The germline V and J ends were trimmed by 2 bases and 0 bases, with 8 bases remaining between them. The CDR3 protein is CASSLSRSSGNTIYF. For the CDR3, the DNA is TGTGCCAGCAGCTTATCGAGGAGCTCTGGAAACACCATATATTTT.

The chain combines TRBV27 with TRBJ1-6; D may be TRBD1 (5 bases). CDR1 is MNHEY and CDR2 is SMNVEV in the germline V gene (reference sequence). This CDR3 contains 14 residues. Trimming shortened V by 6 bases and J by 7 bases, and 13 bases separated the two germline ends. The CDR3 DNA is TGTGCCAGCAGCTTCGGGCAGGGAAATTCACCCCTCCACTTT. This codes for CASSFGQGNSPLHF.

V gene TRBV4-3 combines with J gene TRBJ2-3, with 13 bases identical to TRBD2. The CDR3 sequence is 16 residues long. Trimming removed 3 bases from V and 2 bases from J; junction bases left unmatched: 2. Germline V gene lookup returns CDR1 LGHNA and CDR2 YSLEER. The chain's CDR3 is CASSQGLAGNTDTQYF. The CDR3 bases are TGCGCCAGCAGCCAGGGACTAGCGGGGAACACAGATACGCAGTATTTT.

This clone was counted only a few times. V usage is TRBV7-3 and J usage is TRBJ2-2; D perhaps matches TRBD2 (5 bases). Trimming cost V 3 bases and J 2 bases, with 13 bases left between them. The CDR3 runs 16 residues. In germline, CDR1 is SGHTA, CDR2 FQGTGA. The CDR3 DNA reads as TGTGCCAGCAGCTTGGGAGCGGCACTTAACACCGGGGAGCTGTTTTTT. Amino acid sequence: CASSLGAALNTGELFF.

In nucleotides, the CDR3 is TGTGCCAGCAGCAGGACAGCTGGGGCCAACGTCCTGACTTTC. The encoded protein is CASSRTAGANVLTF. The chain is built from TRBV5-8 and TRBJ2-6; TRBD1 is a possible D gene (6 bases). The length of the CDR3 is 14 residues. CDR1 is SGHTS, CDR2 YDEGEE, per germline. Trimming pared 4 bases from V and 2 bases from J, leaving 7 bases between.

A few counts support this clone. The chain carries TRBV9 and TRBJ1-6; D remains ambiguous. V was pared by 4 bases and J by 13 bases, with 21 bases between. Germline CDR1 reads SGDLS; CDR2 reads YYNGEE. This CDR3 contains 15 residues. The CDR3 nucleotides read TGTGCCAGCAGCCCCTCGTCTTTAGGGCCTTCGCCCCTCCACTTT. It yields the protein CASSPSSLGPSPLHF.

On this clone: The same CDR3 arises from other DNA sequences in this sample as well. CDR3 coding DNA: TGTGCCAGCAGTTACTCGGGGGGCCCCTACGAGCAGTACTTC. Translating it yields CASSYSGGPYEQYF. This chain connects TRBV6-5 to TRBJ2-7; either TRBD1 or TRBD2 may supply D (6 bases each). Germline loops: CDR1 MNHEY, CDR2 SVGAGI. V lost 0 bases to trimming and J lost 2 bases, with 8 bases between them. CDR3 length equals 14 residues.

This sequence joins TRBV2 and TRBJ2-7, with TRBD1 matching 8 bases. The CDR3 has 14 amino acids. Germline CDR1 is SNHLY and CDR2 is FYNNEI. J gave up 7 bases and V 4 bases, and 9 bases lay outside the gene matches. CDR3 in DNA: TGTGCCAGCAGTGGAGACAGGGGCGTCTTAGAGCAGTACTTC. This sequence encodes CASSGDRGVLEQYF.